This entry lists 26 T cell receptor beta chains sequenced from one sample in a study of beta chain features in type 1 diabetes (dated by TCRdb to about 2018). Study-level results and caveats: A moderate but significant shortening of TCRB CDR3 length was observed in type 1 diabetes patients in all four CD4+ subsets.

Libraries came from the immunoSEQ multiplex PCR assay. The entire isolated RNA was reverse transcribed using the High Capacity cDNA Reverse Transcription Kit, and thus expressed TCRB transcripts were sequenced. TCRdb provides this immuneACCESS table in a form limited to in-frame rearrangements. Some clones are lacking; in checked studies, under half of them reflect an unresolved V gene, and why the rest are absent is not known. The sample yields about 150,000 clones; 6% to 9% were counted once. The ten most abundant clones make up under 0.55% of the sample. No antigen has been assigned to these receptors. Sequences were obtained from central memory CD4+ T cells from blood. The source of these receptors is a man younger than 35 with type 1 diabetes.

The CDR3 here is CASSSGQGAWEQYF. In DNA form, the CDR3 reads TGTGCCAGCAGTTCGGGACAGGGGGCATGGGAGCAGTACTTC. The V and J genes are TRBV6-5 and TRBJ2-7; the match to TRBD1 covers 12 bases. Germline V gene sequence: CDR1 MNHEY, CDR2 SVGAGI. The junction had 5 bases not matched to a gene; V was cut back by 4 bases and J by 7 bases. This CDR3 region has 14 residues.

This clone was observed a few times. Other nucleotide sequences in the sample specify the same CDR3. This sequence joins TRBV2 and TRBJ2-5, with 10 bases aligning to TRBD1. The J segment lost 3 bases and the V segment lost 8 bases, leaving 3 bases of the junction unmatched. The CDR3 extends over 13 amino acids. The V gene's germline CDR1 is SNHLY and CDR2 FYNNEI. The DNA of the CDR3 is TGTGCCAGCTCCGGGACAGGGGAAGAGACCCAGTACTTC. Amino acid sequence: CASSGTGEETQYF. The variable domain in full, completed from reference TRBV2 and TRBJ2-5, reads EPEVTQTPSHQVTQMGQEVILRCVPISNHLYFYWYRQILGQKVEFLVSFYNNEISEKSEIFDDQFSVERPDGSNFTLKIRSTKLEDSAMYFCASSGTGEETQYFGPGTRLLVL.

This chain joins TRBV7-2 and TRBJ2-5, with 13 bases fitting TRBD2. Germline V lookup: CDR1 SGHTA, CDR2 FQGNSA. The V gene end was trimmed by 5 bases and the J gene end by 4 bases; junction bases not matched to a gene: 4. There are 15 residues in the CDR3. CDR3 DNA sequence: TGTGCCAGCAGCACTGGGACTAGCGGGGTAGAGACCCAGTACTTC. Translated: CASSTGTSGVETQYF.

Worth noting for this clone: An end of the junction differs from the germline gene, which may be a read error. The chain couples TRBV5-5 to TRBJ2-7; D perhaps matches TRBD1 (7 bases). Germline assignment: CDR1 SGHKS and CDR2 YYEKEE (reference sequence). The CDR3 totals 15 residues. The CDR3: CASSQRQGGIYEQYF. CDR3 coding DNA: TGCGCCAGCAGCCAACGACAGGGCGGGATCTACGAGCAGTACTTC.

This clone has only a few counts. The CDR3 DNA reads TGCGCCAGCAGCCGATTTGTGGACAGGACCTACGAGCAGTACTTC. This sequence encodes CASSRFVDRTYEQYF. The rearrangement joins TRBV5-1 to TRBJ2-7; 7 bases align to TRBD1. The V gene end was trimmed by 4 bases and the J gene end by 2 bases; junction bases not matched to a gene: 9. The CDR3 runs to 15 residues. Per the germline V gene, CDR1 is SGHRS and CDR2 is YFSETQ.

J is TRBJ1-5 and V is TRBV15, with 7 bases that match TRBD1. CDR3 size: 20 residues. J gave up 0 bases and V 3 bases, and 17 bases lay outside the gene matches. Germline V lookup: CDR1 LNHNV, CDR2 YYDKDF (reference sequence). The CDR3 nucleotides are TGTGCCACCAGCAGCCAACAGGTAGACAGGGCTGACATTAGCAATCAGCCCCAGCATTTT. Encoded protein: CATSSQQVDRADISNQPQHF.

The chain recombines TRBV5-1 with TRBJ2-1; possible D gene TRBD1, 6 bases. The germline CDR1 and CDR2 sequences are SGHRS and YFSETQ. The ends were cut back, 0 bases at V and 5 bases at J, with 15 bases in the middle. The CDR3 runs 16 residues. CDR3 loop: CASSLVTGSGNNEQFF. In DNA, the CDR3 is TGCGCCAGCAGCTTGGTCACAGGGTCAGGGAACAATGAGCAGTTCTTC.

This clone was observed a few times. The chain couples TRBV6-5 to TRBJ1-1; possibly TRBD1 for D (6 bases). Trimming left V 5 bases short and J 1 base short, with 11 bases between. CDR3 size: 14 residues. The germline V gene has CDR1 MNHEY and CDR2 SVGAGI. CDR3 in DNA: TGTGCCAGCAGTAAGGAGACAGGGAACACTGAAGCTTTCTTT. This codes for CASSKETGNTEAFF.

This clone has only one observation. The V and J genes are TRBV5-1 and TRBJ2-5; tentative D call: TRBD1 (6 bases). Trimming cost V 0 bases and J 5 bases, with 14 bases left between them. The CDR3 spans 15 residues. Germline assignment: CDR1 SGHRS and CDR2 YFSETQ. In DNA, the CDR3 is TGCGCCAGCAGCTTGGGCGCAGGGGAAGGGGAGACCCAGTACTTC. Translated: CASSLGAGEGETQYF.

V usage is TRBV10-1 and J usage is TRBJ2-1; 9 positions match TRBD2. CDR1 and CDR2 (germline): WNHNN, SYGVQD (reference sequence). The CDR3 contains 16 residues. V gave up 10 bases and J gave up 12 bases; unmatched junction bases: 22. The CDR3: CATREYWPIAGVSQFF. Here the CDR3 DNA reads TGCGCCACCCGAGAGTATTGGCCAATAGCGGGAGTCTCGCAGTTCTTC.

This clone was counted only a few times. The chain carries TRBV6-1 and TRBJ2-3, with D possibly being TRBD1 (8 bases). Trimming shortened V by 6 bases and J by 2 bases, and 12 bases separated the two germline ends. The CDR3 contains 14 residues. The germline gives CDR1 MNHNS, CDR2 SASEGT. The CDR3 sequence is CASRTGGATDTQYF. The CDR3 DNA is TGTGCCAGCAGAACAGGGGGGGCCACAGATACGCAGTATTTT.

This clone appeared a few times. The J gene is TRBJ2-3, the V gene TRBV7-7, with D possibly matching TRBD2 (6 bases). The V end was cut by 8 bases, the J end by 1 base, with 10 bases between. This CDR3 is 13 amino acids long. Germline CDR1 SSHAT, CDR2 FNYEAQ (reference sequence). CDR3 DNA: TGTGCCAGCGGGCGGGACCGCACAGATACGCAGTATTTT. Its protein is CASGRDRTDTQYF.

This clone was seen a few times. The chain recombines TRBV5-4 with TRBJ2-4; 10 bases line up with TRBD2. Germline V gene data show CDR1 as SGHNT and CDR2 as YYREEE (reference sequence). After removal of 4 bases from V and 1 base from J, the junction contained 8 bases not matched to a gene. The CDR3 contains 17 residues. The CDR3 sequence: CASSQDKREGAKNIQYF. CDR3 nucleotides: TGTGCCAGCAGCCAAGACAAGCGGGAGGGGGCCAAAAACATTCAGTACTTC.

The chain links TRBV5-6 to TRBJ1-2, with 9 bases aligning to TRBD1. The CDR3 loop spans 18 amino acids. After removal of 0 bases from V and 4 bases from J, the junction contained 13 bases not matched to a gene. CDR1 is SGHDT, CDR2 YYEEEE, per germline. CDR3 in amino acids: CASSLGPPRTGVSYGYTF. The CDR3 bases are TGTGCCAGCAGCTTGGGCCCCCCGAGGACAGGGGTTAGCTATGGCTACACCTTC.

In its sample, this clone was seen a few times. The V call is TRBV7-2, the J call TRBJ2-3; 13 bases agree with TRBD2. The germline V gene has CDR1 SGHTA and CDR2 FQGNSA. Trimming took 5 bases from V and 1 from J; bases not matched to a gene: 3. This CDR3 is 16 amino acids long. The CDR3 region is CASSPGLAGGTDTQYF. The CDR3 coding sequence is TGTGCCAGCAGCCCTGGACTAGCGGGGGGCACAGATACGCAGTATTTT.

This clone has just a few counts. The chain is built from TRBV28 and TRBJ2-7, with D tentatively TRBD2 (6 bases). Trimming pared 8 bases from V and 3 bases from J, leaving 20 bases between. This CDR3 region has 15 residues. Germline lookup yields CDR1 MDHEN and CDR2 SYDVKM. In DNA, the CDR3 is TGTGCCAGCCTAAGCAGCGGGCTAGGGGTCTACGAGCAGTACTTC. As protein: CASLSSGLGVYEQYF.

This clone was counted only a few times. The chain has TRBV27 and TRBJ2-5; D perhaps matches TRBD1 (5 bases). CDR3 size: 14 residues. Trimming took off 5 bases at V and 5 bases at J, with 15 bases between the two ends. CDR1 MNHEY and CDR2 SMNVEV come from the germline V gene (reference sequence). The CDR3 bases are TGTGCCAGCAGTGCGTTAAGGGGAAGGGAGACCCAGTACTTC. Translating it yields CASSALRGRETQYF.

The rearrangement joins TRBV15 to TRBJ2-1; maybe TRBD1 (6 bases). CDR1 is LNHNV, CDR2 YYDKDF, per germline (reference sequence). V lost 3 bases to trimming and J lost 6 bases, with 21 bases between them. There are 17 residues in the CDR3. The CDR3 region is CATSREAWGRRGNEQFF. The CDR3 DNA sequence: TGTGCCACCAGCAGGGAAGCTTGGGGGCGACGGGGCAATGAGCAGTTCTTC. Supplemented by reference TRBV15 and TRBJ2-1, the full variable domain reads DAMVIQNPRYQVTQFGKPVTLSCSQTLNHNVMYWYQQKSSQAPKLLFHYYDKDFNNEADTPDNFQSRRPNTSFCFLDIRSPGLGDTAMYLCATSREAWGRRGNEQFFGPGTRLTVL.

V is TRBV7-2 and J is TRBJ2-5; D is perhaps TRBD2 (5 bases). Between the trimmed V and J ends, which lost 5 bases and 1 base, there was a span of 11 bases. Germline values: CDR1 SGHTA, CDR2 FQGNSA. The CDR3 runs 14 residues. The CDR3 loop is CASSTGLSQETQYF. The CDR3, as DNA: TGTGCCAGCAGCACCGGACTGTCCCAAGAGACCCAGTACTTC. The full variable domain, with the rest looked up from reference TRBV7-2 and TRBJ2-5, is GAGVSQSPSNKVTEKGKDVELRCDPISGHTALYWYRQSLGQGLEFLIYFQGNSAPDKSGLPSDRFSAERTGGSVSTLTIQRTQQEDSAVYLCASSTGLSQETQYFGPGTRLLVL.

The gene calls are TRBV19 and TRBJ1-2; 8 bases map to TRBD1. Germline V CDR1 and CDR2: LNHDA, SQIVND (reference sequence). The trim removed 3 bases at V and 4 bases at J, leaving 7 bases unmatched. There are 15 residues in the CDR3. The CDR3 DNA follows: TGTGCCAGTAGTATCGTGGGGACAGGAACCTATGGCTACACCTTC. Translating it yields CASSIVGTGTYGYTF.

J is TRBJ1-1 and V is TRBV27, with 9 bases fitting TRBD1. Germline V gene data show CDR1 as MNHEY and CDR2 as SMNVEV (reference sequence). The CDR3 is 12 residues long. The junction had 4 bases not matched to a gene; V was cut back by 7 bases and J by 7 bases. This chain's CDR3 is CASMGQGNEAFF. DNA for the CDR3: TGTGCCAGCATGGGACAGGGAAATGAAGCTTTCTTT.

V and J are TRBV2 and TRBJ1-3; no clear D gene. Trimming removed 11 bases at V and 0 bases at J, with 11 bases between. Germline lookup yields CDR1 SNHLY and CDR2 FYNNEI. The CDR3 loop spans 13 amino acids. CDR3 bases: TGTGCCGCCTCCCAGAACTCTGGAAACACCATATATTTT. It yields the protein CAASQNSGNTIYF.

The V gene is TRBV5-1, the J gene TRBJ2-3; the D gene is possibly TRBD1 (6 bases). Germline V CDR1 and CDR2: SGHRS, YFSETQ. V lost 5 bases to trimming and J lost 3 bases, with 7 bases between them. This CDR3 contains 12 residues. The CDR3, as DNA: TGCGCCAGCAGACAGGGAACAGATACGCAGTATTTT. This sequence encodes CASRQGTDTQYF. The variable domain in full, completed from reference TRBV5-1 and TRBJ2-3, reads KAGVTQTPRYLIKTRGQQVTLSCSPISGHRSVSWYQQTPGQGLQFLFEYFSETQRNKGNFPGRFSGRQFSNSRSEMNVSTLELGDSALYLCASRQGTDTQYFGPGTRLTVL.

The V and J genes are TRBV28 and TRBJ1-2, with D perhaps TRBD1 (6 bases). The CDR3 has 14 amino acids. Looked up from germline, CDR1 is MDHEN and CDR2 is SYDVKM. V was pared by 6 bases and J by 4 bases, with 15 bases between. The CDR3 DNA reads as TGTGCCAGCAGGGACACAGGGTCGGGCTATGGCTACACCTTC. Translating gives CASRDTGSGYGYTF.

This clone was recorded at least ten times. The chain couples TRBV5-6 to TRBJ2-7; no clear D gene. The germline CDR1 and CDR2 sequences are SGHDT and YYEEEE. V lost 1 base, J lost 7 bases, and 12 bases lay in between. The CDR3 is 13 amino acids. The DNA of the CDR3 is TGTGCCAGCAGCTTGATTTCGCGTGTGGAGCAGTACTTC. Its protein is CASSLISRVEQYF. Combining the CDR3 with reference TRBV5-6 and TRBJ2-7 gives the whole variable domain DAGVTQSPTHLIKTRGQQVTLRCSPKSGHDTVSWYQQALGQGPQFIFQYYEEEERQRGNFPDRFSGHQFPNYSSELNVNALLLGDSALYLCASSLISRVEQYFGPGTRLTVT.

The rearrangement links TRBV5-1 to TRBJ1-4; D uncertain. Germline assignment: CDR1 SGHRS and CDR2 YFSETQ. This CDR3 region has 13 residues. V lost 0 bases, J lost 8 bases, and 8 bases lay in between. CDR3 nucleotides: TGCGCCAGCAGCTTGGAAACATCCGAAAAACTGTTTTTT. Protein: CASSLETSEKLFF. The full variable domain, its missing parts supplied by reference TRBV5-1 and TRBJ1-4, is KAGVTQTPRYLIKTRGQQVTLSCSPISGHRSVSWYQQTPGQGLQFLFEYFSETQRNKGNFPGRFSGRQFSNSRSEMNVSTLELGDSALYLCASSLETSEKLFFGSGTQLSVL.